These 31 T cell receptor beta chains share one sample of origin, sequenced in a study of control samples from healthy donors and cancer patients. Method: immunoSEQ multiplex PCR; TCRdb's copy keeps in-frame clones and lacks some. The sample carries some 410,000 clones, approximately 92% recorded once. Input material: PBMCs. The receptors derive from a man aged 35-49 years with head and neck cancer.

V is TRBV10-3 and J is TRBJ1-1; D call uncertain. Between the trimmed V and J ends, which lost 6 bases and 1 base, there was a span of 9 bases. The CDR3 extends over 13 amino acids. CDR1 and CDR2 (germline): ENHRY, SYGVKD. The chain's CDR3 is CAIREEGNTEAFF. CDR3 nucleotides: TGTGCCATCAGGGAAGAAGGGAACACTGAAGCTTTCTTT.

CDR3 region: CASSDRQWNTYNEQFF. CDR3 coding DNA: TGTGCCAGCAGTGACCGACAGTGGAACACCTACAATGAGCAGTTCTTC. The chain carries TRBV2 and TRBJ2-1, with D possibly TRBD1 on 5 matching bases. V dropped 3 bases and J dropped 2 bases, with 14 bases sitting between them. The CDR3 sequence is 16 residues long. Looked up from germline, CDR1 is SNHLY and CDR2 is FYNNEI.

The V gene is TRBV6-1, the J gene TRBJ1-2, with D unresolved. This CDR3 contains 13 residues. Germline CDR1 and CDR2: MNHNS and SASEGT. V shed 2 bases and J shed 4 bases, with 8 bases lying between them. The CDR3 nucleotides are TGTGCCAGCAGTGAAATGGCAGTCTATGGCTACACCTTC. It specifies CASSEMAVYGYTF.

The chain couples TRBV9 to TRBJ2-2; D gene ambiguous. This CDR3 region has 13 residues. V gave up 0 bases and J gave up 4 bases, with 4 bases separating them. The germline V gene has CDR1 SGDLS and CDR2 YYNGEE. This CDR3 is CASSVATTGELFF. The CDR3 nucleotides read TGTGCCAGCAGCGTAGCAACCACCGGGGAGCTGTTTTTT.

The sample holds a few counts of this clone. The CDR3 DNA sequence: TGTGCCAGAAGGGGACAGGGGGGCACCGGGGAGCTGTTTTTT. This gives the protein CARRGQGGTGELFF. The J gene is TRBJ2-2, the V gene TRBV5-3, with 11 nucleotides matching TRBD1. TRBV5-3 is known as an ORF, though its function is uncertain. The CDR3 spans 14 residues. J lost 4 bases, V lost 5 bases, and 1 base had no gene match.

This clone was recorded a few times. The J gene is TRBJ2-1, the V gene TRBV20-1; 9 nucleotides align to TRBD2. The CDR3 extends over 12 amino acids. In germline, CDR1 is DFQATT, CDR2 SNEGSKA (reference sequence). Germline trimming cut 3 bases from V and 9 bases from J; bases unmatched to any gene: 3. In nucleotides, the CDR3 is TGCAGTGCTAGTAGCGGGAGACTTGAGCAGTTCTTC. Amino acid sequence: CSASSGRLEQFF.

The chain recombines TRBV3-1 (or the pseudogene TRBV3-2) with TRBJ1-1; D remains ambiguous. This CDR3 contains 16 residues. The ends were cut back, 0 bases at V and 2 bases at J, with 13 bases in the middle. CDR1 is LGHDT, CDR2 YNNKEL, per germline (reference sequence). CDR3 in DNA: TGTGCCAGCAGCCAAGATGGATGCCTTAGTAACACTGAAGCTTTCTTT. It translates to CASSQDGCLSNTEAFF.

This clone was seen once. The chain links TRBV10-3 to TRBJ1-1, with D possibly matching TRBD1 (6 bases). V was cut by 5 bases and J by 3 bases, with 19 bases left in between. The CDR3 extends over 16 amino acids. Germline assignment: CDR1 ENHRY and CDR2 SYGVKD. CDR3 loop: CAISRIPGAGDTEAFF. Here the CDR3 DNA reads TGTGCCATCAGTCGTATACCAGGGGCGGGGGACACTGAAGCTTTCTTT.

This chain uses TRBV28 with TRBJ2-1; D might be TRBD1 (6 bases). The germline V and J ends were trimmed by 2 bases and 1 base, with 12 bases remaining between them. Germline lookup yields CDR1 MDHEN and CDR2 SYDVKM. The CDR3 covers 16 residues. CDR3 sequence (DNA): TGTGCCAGCAGTTTAGCAGGGGCTTTTTCCTACAATGAGCAGTTCTTC. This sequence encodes CASSLAGAFSYNEQFF. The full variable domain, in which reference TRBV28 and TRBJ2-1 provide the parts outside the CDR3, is DVKVTQSSRYLVKRTGEKVFLECVQDMDHENMFWYRQDPGLGLRLIYFSYDVKMKEKGDIPEGYSVSREKKERFSLILESASTNQTSMYLCASSLAGAFSYNEQFFGPGTRLTVL.

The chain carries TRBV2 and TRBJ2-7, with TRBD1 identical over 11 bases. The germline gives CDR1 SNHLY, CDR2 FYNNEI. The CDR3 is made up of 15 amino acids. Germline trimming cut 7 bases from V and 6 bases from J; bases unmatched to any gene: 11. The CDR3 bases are TGTGCCAGCATGCGGGACAGGGGGTCCGGGGGCGAGCAGTACTTC. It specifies CASMRDRGSGGEQYF.

For the CDR3, the DNA is TGTGCCAGCAGCTGGTCGAGCTCCTACGAGCAGTACTTC. This sequence encodes CASSWSSSYEQYF. J is TRBJ2-7 and V is TRBV5-6; no firm D call. V lost 3 bases, J lost 0 bases, and 7 bases lay in between. Germline assignment: CDR1 SGHDT and CDR2 YYEEEE. The CDR3 spans 13 residues.

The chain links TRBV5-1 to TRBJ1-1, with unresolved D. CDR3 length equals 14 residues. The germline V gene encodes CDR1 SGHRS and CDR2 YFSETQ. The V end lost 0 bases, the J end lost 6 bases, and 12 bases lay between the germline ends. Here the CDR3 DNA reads TGCGCCAGCAGCTTGGTGGCGCAGAGTTCTGAAGCTTTCTTT. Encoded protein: CASSLVAQSSEAFF.

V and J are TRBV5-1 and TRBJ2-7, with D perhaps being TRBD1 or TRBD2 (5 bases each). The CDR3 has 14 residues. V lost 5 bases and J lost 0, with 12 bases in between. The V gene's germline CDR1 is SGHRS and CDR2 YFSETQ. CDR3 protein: CASRVGASSYEQYF. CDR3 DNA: TGCGCCAGCAGGGTCGGGGCCAGCTCCTACGAGCAGTACTTC.

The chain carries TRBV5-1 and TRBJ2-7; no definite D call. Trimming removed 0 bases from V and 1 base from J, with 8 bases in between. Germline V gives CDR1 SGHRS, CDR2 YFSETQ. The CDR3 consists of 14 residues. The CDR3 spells CASSLEPESYEQYF. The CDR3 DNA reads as TGCGCCAGCAGCTTGGAACCCGAGTCCTACGAGCAGTACTTC.

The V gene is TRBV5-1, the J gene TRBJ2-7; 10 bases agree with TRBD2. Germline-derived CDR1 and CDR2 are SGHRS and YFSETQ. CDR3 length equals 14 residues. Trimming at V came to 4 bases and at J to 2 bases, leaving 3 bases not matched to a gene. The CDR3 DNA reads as TGCGCCAGCAGCCCTACTAGCGGGGCCTACGAGCAGTACTTC. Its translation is CASSPTSGAYEQYF.

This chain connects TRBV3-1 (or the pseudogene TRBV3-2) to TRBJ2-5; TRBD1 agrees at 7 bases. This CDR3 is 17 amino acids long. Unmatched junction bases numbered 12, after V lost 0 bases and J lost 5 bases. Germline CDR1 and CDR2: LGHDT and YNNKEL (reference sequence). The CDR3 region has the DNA TGTGCCAGCAGCCAAGAACAGGGGTCCACGGGCAGGGAGACCCAGTACTTC. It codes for CASSQEQGSTGRETQYF.

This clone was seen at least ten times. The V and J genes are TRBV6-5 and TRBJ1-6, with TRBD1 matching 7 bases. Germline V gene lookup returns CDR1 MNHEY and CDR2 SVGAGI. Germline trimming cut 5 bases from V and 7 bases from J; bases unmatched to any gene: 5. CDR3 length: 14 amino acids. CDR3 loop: CASSTGQKNSPLHF. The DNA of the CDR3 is TGTGCCAGCAGTACGGGACAGAAAAATTCACCCCTCCACTTT.

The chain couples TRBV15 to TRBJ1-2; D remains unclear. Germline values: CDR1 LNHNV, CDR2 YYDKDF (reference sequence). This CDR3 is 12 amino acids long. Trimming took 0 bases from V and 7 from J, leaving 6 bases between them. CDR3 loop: CATSREGFGYTF. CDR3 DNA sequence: TGTGCCACCAGCAGAGAGGGCTTTGGCTACACCTTC.

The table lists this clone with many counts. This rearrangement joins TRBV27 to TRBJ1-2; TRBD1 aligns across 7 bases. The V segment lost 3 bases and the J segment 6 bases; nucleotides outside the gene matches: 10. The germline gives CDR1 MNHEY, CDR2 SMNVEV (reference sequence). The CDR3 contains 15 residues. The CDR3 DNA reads TGTGCCAGCAGTTTTCACGAGACAGGGCTGGATGGCTACACCTTC. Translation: CASSFHETGLDGYTF.

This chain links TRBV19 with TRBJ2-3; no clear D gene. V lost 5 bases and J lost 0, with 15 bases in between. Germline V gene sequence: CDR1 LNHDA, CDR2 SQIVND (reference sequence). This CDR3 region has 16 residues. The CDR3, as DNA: TGTGCCAGTAGTCCAAGCACATACCTTAGCACAGATACGCAGTATTTT. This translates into CASSPSTYLSTDTQYF.

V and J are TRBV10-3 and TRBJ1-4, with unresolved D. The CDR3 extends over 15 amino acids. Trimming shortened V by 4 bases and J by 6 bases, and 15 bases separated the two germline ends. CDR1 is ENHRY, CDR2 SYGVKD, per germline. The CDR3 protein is CAISASTLEDEKLFF. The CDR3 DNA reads TGTGCCATCAGTGCGTCGACTCTGGAGGATGAAAAACTGTTTTTT.

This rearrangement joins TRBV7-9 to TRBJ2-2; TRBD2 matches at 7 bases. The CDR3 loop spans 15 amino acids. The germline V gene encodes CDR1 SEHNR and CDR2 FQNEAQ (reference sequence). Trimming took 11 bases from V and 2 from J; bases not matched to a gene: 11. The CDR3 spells CAAQLAETNTGELFF. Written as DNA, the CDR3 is TGTGCCGCACAGCTAGCGGAGACCAACACCGGGGAGCTGTTTTTT.

DNA of the CDR3: TGTGCCAGCAGTTTGGGAGGCACCGGGGAGCTGTTTTTT. It is translated as CASSLGGTGELFF. V gene TRBV12-3 or TRBV12-4 combines with J gene TRBJ2-2; TRBD2 is a possible D gene (6 bases). The V and J ends lost 3 bases and 4 bases respectively, with 6 bases between them. The CDR3 consists of 13 residues.

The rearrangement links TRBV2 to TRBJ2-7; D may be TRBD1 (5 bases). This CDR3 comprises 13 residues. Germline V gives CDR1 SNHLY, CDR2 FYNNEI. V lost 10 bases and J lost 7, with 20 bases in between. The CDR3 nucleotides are TGTGCCACCCTTTCTGGGGCGGATAGAGAGCAGTACTTC. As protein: CATLSGADREQYF.

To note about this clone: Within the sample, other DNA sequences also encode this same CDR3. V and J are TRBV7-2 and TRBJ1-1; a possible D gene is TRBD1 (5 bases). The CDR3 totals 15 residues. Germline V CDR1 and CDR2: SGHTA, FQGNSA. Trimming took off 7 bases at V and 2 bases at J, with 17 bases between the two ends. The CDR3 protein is CASNQVDRPNTEAFF. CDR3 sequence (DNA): TGTGCCAGCAACCAAGTAGACAGACCTAACACTGAAGCTTTCTTT.

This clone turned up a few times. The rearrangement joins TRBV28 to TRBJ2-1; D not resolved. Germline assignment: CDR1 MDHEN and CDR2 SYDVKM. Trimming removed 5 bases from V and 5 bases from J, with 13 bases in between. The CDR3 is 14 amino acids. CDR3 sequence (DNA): TGTGCCAGCAGTCCTCATTCCCTAAACAATGAGCAGTTCTTC. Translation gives CASSPHSLNNEQFF.

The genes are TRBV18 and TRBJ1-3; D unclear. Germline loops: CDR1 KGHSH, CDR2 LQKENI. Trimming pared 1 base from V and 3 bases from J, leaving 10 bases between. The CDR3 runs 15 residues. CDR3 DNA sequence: TGTGCCAGCTCACCACAGGGAACAGTTGGAAACACCATATATTTT. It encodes CASSPQGTVGNTIYF. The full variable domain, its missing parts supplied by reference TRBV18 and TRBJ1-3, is NAGVMQNPRHLVRRRGQEARLRCSPMKGHSHVYWYRQLPEEGLKFMVYLQKENIIDESGMPKERFSAEFPKEGPSILRIQQVVRGDSAAYFCASSPQGTVGNTIYFGEGSWLTVV.

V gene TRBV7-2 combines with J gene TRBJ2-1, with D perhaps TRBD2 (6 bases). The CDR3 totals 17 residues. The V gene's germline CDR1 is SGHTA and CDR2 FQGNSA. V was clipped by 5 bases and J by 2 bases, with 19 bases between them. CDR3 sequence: CASSPTSLSPAYNEQFF. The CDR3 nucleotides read TGTGCCAGCAGCCCTACTAGCCTCTCTCCAGCCTACAATGAGCAGTTCTTC.

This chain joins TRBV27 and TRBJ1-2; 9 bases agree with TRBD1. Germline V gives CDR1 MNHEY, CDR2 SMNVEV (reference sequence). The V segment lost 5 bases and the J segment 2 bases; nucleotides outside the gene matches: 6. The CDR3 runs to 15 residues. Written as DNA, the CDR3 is TGTGCCAGCAGTCGAGCCGGGACAGGGAACTATGGCTACACCTTC. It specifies CASSRAGTGNYGYTF.

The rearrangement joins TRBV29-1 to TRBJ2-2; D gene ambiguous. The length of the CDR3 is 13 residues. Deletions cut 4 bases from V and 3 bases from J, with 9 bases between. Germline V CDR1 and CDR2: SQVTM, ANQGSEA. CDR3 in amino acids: CSVAGHHTGELFF. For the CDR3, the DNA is TGCAGCGTTGCCGGGCATCACACCGGGGAGCTGTTTTTT.

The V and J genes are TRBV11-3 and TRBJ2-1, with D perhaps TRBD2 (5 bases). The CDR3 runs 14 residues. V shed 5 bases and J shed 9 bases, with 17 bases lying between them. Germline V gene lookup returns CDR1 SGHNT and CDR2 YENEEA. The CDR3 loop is CASSQSPGNTEQFF. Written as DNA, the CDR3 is TGTGCCAGCAGCCAAAGTCCCGGGAATACTGAGCAGTTCTTC.